This T cell receptor (beta chain) stems from a study of regulatory T cells in long-lasting Graves disease. Library construction for TCR beta used iRepertoire HTBI primers and Arm-PCR of CDR3 regions. TCRdb recomputed calls from the multiplex PCR reads with MiXCR, one row per CDR3 protein. Seen here are 550,000 to 600,000 distinct CDR3 sequences, 16% observed once, and the top ten hold around 11%. Concerning this clonotype itself: It is likely a read error, because the conserved phenylalanine at the end of the CDR3 is missing.

Specified time point: newly diagnosed GD, antithyroid drugs for less than 3 months. The TCR library was made from RNA that had been extracted from PBMCs in TRIzol. Graves' disease diagnosis used American Thyroid Association guidelines. These data also formed part of another study, on T cells in Graves' hyperthyroidism and ophthalmopathy. That publication notes: Diagnostic assessment was based on clinical symptoms, serum thyroxine and TRAb, thyroid ultrasound and orbital computed tomography. Most thyroid clonotypes with frequency above 0.001 were detected in blood.

The material was peripheral blood mononuclear cells (PBMCs), obtained at new diagnosis, from a patient treated with antithyroid drugs. The TCR was taken from a man between 18 and 29 years old with Graves disease.

The CDR3 DNA reads TGCGCCAGCAGCTTGGAGGTCTCGTACGAGCAGTACTCC. Translating it yields CASSLEVSYEQYS. This chain connects TRBV5-1 to TRBJ2-7, with no clear D. CDR3 size: 13 residues. The germline V and J ends were trimmed by 0 bases and 4 bases, with 8 bases remaining between them. Germline V gene data show CDR1 as SGHRS and CDR2 as YFSETQ.